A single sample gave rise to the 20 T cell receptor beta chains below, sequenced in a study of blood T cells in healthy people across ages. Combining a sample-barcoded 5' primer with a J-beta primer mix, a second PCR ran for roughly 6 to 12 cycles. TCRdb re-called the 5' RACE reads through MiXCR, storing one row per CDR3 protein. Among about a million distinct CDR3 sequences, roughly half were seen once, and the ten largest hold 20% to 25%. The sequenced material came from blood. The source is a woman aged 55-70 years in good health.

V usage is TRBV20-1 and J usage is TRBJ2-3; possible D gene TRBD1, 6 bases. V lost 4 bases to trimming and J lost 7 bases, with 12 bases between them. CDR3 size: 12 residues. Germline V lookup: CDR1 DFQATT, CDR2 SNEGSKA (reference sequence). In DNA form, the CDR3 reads TGCAGTGCTATTCCGGGGACAAATACGCAGTATTTT. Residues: CSAIPGTNTQYF.

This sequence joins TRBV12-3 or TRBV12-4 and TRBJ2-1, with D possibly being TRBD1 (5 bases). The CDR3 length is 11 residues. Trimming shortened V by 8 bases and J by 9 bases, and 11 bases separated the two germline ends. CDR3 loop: CASGWGGEQFF. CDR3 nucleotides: TGTGCCAGCGGGTGGGGCGGTGAGCAGTTCTTC.

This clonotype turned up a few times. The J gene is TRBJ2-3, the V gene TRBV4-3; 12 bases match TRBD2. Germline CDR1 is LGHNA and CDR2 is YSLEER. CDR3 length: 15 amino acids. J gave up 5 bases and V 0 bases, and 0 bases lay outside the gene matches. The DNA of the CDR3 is TGCGCCAGCAGCCAAGAGGGACTAGCGGGAGATACGCAGTATTTT. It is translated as CASSQEGLAGDTQYF.

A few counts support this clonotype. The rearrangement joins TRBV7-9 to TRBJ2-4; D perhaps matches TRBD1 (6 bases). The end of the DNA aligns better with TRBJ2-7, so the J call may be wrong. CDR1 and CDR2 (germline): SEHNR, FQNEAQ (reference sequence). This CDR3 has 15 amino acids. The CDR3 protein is CAIRFPQGILGEQYF. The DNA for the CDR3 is TGTGCCATCCGATTCCCGCAGGGGATTTTAGGCGAGCAGTACTTC.

Here the CDR3 reads CASSSAPGGGGGYEQYF. CDR3 DNA: TGTGCCAGCAGCTCAGCCCCGGGGGGAGGCGGGGGATACGAGCAGTACTTC. The chain uses TRBV7-9 and TRBJ2-4, with 7 nucleotides matching TRBD2. Near its end, the DNA agrees better with TRBJ2-7, so the J call may be wrong. The CDR3 is 17 residues long. CDR1 and CDR2 from the germline V gene are SEHNR and FQNEAQ (reference sequence).

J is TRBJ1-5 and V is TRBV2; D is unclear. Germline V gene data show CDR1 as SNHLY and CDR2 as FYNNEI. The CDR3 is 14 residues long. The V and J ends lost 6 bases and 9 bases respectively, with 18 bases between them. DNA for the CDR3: TGTGCCAGCAGCGATGGACCGGGCCAACGGCCCCAGCATTTT. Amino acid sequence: CASSDGPGQRPQHF.

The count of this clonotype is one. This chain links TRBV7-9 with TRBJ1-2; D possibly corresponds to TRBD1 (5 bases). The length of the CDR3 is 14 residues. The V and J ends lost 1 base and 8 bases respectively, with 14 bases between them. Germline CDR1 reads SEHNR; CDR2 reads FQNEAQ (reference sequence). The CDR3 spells CASSLGGIAAGYTF. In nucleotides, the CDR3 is TGTGCCAGCAGCTTAGGGGGGATTGCGGCCGGCTACACCTTC. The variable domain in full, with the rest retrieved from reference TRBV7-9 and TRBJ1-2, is DTGVSQNPRHKITKRGQNVTFRCDPISEHNRLYWYRQTLGQGPEFLTYFQNEAQLEKSRLLSDRFSAERPKGSFSTLEIQRTEQGDSAMYLCASSLGGIAAGYTFGSGTRLTVV.

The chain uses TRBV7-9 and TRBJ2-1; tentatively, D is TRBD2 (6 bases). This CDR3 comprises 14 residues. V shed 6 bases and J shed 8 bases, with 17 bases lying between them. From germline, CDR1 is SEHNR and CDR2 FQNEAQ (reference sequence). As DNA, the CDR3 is TGTGCCAGCAGTCCGATATCTAGCGTCGATGAGCAGTTCTTC. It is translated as CASSPISSVDEQFF.

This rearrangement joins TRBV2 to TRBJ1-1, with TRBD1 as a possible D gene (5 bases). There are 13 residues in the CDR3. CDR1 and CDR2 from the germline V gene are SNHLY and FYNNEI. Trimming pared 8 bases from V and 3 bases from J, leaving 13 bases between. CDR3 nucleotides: TGTGCCAGCTGCAGGGAGGGGCACACTGAAGCTTTCTTT. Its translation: CASCREGHTEAFF.

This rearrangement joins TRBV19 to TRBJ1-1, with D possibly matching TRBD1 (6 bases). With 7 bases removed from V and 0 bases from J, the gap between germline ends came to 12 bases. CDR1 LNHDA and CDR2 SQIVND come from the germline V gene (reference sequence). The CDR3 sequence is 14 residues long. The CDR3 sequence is CASTWDIMNTEAFF. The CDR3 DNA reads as TGTGCCAGTACCTGGGACATCATGAACACTGAAGCTTTCTTT. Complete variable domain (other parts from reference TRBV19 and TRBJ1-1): DGGITQSPKYLFRKEGQNVTLSCEQNLNHDAMYWYRQDPGQGLRLIYYSQIVNDFQKGDIAEGYSVSREKKESFPLTVTSAQKNPTAFYLCASTWDIMNTEAFFGQGTRLTVV.

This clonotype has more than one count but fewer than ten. CDR3 nucleotide sequence: TGTGCCAGCAGCTTAGCGAAGCAGGGGTCGGCGTTTTTTGCGAGGCAGTACTTC. Translation: CASSLAKQGSAFFARQYF. The chain employs TRBV7-2 and TRBJ2-4, with D maybe TRBD1 (6 bases). V was pared by 0 bases and J by 13 bases, with 28 bases between. Germline lookup yields CDR1 SGHTA and CDR2 FQGNSA. This CDR3 spans 18 amino acids.

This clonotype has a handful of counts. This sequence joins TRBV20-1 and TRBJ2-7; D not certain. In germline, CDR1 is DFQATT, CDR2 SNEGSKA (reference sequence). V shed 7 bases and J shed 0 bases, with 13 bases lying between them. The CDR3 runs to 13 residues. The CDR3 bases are TGCAGTGTCCCAGCGCCGGGCTCCTACGAGCAGTACTTC. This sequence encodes CSVPAPGSYEQYF.

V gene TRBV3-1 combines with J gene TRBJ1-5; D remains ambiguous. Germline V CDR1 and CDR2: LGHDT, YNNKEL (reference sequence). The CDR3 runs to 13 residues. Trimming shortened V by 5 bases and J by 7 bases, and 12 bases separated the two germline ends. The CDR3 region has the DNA TGTGCCAGCAGCTTAGGAGGGCCGCAGCCCCAGCATTTT. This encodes CASSLGGPQPQHF.

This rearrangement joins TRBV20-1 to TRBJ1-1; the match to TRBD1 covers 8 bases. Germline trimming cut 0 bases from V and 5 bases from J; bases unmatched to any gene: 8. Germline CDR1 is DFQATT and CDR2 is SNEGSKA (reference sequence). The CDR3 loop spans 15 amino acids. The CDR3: CSARENRGVGTEAFF. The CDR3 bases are TGCAGTGCTAGAGAGAACAGGGGGGTAGGGACTGAAGCTTTCTTT.

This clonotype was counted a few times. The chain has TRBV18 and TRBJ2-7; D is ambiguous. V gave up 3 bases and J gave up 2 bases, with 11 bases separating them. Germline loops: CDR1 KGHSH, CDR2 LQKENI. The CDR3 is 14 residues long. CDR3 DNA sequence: TGTGCCAGCTCACCGCTAGACCAAACCTACGAGCAGTACTTC. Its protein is CASSPLDQTYEQYF.

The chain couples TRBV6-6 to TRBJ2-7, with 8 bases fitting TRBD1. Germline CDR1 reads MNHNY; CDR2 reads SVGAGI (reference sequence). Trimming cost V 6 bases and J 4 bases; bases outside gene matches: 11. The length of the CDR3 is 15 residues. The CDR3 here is CASRPPGQVVYEQYF. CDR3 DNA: TGTGCCAGCAGACCTCCGGGACAGGTAGTATACGAGCAGTACTTC.

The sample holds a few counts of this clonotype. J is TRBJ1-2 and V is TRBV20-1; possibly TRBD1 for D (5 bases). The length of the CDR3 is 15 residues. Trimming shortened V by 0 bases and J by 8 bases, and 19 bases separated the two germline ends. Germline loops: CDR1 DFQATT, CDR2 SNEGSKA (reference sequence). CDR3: CSARDYWSGRVGYTF. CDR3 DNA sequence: TGCAGTGCTAGAGATTATTGGTCGGGACGTGTGGGCTACACCTTC.

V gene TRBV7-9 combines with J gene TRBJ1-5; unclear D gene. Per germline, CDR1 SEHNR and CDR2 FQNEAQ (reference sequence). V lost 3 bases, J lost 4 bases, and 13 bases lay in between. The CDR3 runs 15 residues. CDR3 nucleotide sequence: TGTGCCAGCAGCTTGGTCGGGGTGGGGAATCAGCCCCAGCATTTT. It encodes CASSLVGVGNQPQHF.

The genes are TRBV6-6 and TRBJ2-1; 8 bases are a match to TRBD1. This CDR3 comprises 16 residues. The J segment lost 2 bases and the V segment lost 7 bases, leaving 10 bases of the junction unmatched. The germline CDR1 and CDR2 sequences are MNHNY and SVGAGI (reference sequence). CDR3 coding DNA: TGTGCCAGCACTATCAGGGGGCGGGATCCCTACAATGAGCAGTTCTTC. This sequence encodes CASTIRGRDPYNEQFF.

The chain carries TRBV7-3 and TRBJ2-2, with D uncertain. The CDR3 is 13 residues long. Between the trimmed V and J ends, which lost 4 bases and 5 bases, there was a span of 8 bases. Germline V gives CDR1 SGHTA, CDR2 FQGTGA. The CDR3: CASSSAFTGELFF. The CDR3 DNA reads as TGTGCCAGCAGCTCCGCATTTACCGGGGAGCTGTTTTTT.